Listed here are 13 T cell receptor beta chains from one sample, sequenced in a study of blood T cell repertoires in COVID-19 (dated by TCRdb to 2018 to 2021). Library method: the immunoSEQ multiplex PCR assay. As stored in TCRdb, this immuneACCESS dataset retains in-frame rearrangements with V and J assigned. A fraction of the clones does not appear; measured against another copy, unresolved V genes explain less than half of the discrepancy, and the remainder lacks a known reason. The sample includes under 200,000 clones, with 86% observed a single time. The biggest ten clones account for approximately 11% of the sample. The sample consisted of peripheral blood. The receptor source for this set is an older woman with COVID-19, enrolled during active disease.

The rearrangement links TRBV5-5 to TRBJ2-3; D remains ambiguous. The V gene's germline CDR1 is SGHKS and CDR2 YYEKEE (reference sequence). The CDR3 runs 15 residues. Trimming removed 0 bases at V and 0 bases at J, with 8 bases between. CDR3 protein: CASSLARFSTDTQYF. The CDR3 DNA follows: TGTGCCAGCAGCTTGGCTAGGTTTAGCACAGATACGCAGTATTTT.

The rearrangement links TRBV24-1 to TRBJ2-5, with TRBD1 matching 8 bases. Looked up from germline, CDR1 is KGHDR and CDR2 is SFDVKD. CDR3 length: 14 residues. The ends lost 2 bases at V and 5 bases at J; junction bases unmatched: 3. As DNA, the CDR3 is TGTGCCACCAGTGATTGGACAGGGAGGGAGACCCAGTACTTC. It is translated as CATSDWTGRETQYF.

The chain carries TRBV27 and TRBJ2-7; TRBD2 matches 12 bases. Germline CDR1 reads MNHEY; CDR2 reads SMNVEV (reference sequence). The CDR3 contains 17 residues. V lost 0 bases to trimming and J lost 2 bases; unmatched junction nucleotides: 5. The CDR3 loop reads CASSLSGLAGRPYEQYF. In DNA, the CDR3 is TGTGCCAGCAGTTTATCAGGACTAGCGGGGAGACCCTACGAGCAGTACTTC.

This chain connects TRBV6-5 to TRBJ1-1, with D perhaps TRBD1 (5 bases). The germline V and J ends were trimmed by 6 bases and 1 base, with 6 bases remaining between them. Looked up from germline, CDR1 is MNHEY and CDR2 is SVGAGI. The CDR3 is 12 residues long. The CDR3 bases are TGTGCCAGCAGAGGGGAGAACACTGAAGCTTTCTTT. It is translated as CASRGENTEAFF.

This chain connects TRBV6-4 to TRBJ2-7; the D gene is possibly TRBD2 (5 bases). Germline CDR1 MRHNA, CDR2 SNTAGT. Trimming shortened V by 3 bases and J by 6 bases, and 18 bases separated the two germline ends. This CDR3 spans 15 amino acids. The CDR3 sequence is CASSETSDLSGEQYF. Written as DNA, the CDR3 is TGTGCCAGCAGTGAGACCTCGGACCTCAGCGGCGAGCAGTACTTC.

V and J are TRBV29-1 and TRBJ2-7; TRBD1 is a possible D gene (6 bases). The CDR3 runs to 13 residues. The V end was cut by 4 bases, the J end by 1 base, with 11 bases between. Per the germline V gene, CDR1 is SQVTM and CDR2 is ANQGSEA. The CDR3 nucleotides are TGCAGCGTTGTCCCTGGACAGTCCTACGAGCAGTACTTC. As protein: CSVVPGQSYEQYF.

V gene TRBV7-2 combines with J gene TRBJ1-4, with 7 bases aligning to TRBD1. This CDR3 has 13 amino acids. V dropped 5 bases and J dropped 8; count of bases not matched to a gene: 5. The germline V gene has CDR1 SGHTA and CDR2 FQGNSA. CDR3 residues: CASSPPGQEKLFF. The CDR3, as DNA: TGTGCCAGCAGCCCCCCGGGACAGGAAAAACTGTTTTTT.

The chain couples TRBV19 to TRBJ1-1; 9 bases map to TRBD1. Germline loops: CDR1 LNHDA, CDR2 SQIVND (reference sequence). The CDR3 sequence is 15 residues long. The ends lost 1 base at V and 4 bases at J; junction bases unmatched: 4. In DNA form, the CDR3 reads TGTGCCAGTAGTATAGTTGGACAGGGGATCACTGAAGCTTTCTTT. Translation gives CASSIVGQGITEAFF. The full variable domain, in which reference TRBV19 and TRBJ1-1 provide the parts outside the CDR3, is DGGITQSPKYLFRKEGQNVTLSCEQNLNHDAMYWYRQDPGQGLRLIYYSQIVNDFQKGDIAEGYSVSREKKESFPLTVTSAQKNPTAFYLCASSIVGQGITEAFFGQGTRLTVV.

The gene calls are TRBV24-1 and TRBJ1-1; D ambiguous. CDR1 is KGHDR and CDR2 is SFDVKD in the germline V gene. The V and J ends lost 0 bases and 11 bases respectively, with 9 bases between them. This CDR3 has 12 residues. In DNA form, the CDR3 reads TGTGCCACCAGTGATTTGATGGGAGGTGCTTTCTTT. Its protein is CATSDLMGGAFF.

J is TRBJ1-4 and V is TRBV6-5; D gene unclear. V was shortened by 4 bases and J by 4 bases, with 7 bases between the two germline ends. This CDR3 is built from 13 residues. Germline lookup yields CDR1 MNHEY and CDR2 SVGAGI. The CDR3 DNA reads as TGTGCCAGCAGTTTACGAGTTAATGAAAAACTGTTTTTT. Translation: CASSLRVNEKLFF.

V gene TRBV10-3 combines with J gene TRBJ2-2; TRBD2 agrees at 7 bases. V shed 0 bases, J shed 3 bases, and the junction held 4 bases outside the gene matches. This CDR3 region has 16 residues. CDR1 is ENHRY and CDR2 is SYGVKD in the germline V gene. The CDR3 spells CAISESRGGYTGELFF. CDR3 DNA: TGTGCCATCAGTGAGTCAAGGGGAGGGTACACCGGGGAGCTGTTTTTT.

There are a few counts of this clone. The CDR3 reads CASTDRRLYEQYF. In nucleotides, the CDR3 is TGTGCCAGCACCGACAGGAGACTCTACGAGCAGTACTTC. This chain joins TRBV12-3 or TRBV12-4 and TRBJ2-7; TRBD1 might be the D (6 bases). V lost 7 bases and J lost 3, with 13 bases in between. This CDR3 is built from 13 residues.

The gene calls are TRBV15 and TRBJ2-7, with TRBD1 matching over 10 bases. Germline lookup yields CDR1 LNHNV and CDR2 YYDKDF (reference sequence). CDR3 length: 16 residues. V shed 5 bases and J 4 bases; nucleotides not matched to a gene: 11. The CDR3 loop reads CATSPGGTGANYEQYF. As DNA, the CDR3 is TGTGCCACCAGCCCAGGAGGGACAGGGGCGAATTACGAGCAGTACTTC.